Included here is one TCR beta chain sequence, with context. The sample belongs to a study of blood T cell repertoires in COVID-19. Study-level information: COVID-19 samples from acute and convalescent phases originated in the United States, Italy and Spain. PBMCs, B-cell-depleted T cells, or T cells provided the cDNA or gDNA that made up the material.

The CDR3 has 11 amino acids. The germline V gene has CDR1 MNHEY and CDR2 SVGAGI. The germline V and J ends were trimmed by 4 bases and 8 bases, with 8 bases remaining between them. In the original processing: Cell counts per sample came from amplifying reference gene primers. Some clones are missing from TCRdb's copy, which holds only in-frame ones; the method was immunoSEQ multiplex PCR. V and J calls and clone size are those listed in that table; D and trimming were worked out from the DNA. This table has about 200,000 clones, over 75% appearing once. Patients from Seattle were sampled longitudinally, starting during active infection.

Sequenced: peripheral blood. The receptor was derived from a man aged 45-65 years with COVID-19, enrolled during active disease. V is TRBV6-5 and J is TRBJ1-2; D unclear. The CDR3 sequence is CASSSRGGYTF. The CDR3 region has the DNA TGTGCCAGCAGTTCACGGGGAGGCTACACCTTC.